This T cell receptor beta chain was identified in a study of blood T cell repertoires in COVID-19 (dated by TCRdb to 2020 to 2021). Background for the entire study: Samples covering the acute and convalescent phases of COVID-19 were provided by collaborators in the United States, Italy and Spain. The prospective study material was composed of cDNA or gDNA derived from T cells, B-cell-depleted T cells, or PBMCs. Subjects who had been exposed to COVID-19, were actively infected with it, or had recovered from it provided the deeply sampled blood TCRbeta repertoires that made up the dataset. A freely available public database, intended as a resource for researchers studying the immune response to SARS-CoV-2, is where the repertoires were released. Samples came from the ongoing ImmuneRACE study (first 160 participants) plus 1,254 subjects from 6 global collaborators. The sample metadata nearly always contained a de-identified subject ID, COVID-19 status, age in years and sex. HLA class I and class II types, where available, came from metadata supplied by the sample provider rather than from assay-based typing. General conclusions and limits of the study: How much clinical and demographic metadata was included differed by source and by participant, and the metadata was provided uncurated.

Taken from cysteine to phenylalanine, the CDR3 has 16 residues. Just the 48-base CDR3 DNA is kept, in frame starting at base 1. CDR1 and CDR2 were assigned from the germline V gene as SQVTM and ANQGSEA. After removal of 7 bases from V and 2 bases from J, the junction retains 12 bases not matched to a gene. TCRbeta CDR3 regions were amplified from genomic DNA by means of the immunoSEQ Assay, a bias-controlled multiplex PCR. The paper's data handling went like this. Nucleated cell counts per sample were estimated from amplification of reference gene primers within the assay. To quantify the absolute abundance of each unique TCRbeta CDR3 rearrangement, sequence reads were collapsed and filtered. For each sample, productive Simpson clonality was calculated as the square root of Simpson's diversity index across productive rearrangements. TCRdb took over this immuneACCESS table, retaining in-frame rearrangements with V and J assigned. Such tables are incomplete; in checked studies, under half of the missing clones stem from an unresolved V gene, and the remainder is unexplained. V and J calls and clone size are those listed in that table; D and trimming were worked out from the DNA. The sample table lists a few hundred thousand clones, more than 70% of them with a count of one. 9.5% to 15% of the sample is taken by the ten largest.

On this clone: Its binding antigen is unknown. No much larger clonotype is one base removed from it; base qualities were not supplied.

The collaborating institutions used their own protocols to collect whole blood in K2EDTA tubes. For TCRbeta analysis, collaborators shipped samples in one of three forms: frozen whole blood, isolated PBMCs, or DNA extracted from either of those sample types. Source material: peripheral blood. The rearrangement combines TRBV29-1 with TRBJ1-1; 11 central bases correspond to TRBD1. The source of this sequence is a human donor in a cohort sampled during active COVID-19. The CDR3 region has the sequence CSAQARTGGSNTEAFF. The bases are TGCAGCGCCCAGGCCCGGACAGGGGGCAGCAACACTGAAGCTTTCTTT.